This T cell receptor beta chain comes out of a study of low-dose radiotherapy and immunotherapy resistance in tumors. A remark on this clonotype: The junction departs from germline at one end; a sequencing error may be responsible.

The CDR3 spans 17 residues. Alpha- and beta-chain coverage of first-strand cDNA came from TRAV- and TRBV-specific primers. TCRs were put through approximately 20 PCR cycles of amplification with Phusion. A constant-region primer and the V-primer adapter served as the primer pair. In vitro transcription served to amplify the isolated mRNA. TCRdb re-derived calls from the reads in MiXCR, one entry per CDR3 protein. Here the sample spans some 100,000 distinct CDR3 sequences, 20% to 25% being singletons. Time point here: after trial treatment. The treatment denotes: LDRT plus nivolumab, ipilimumab, low-dose cyclophosphamide and aspirin (RACIN trial). The patients who were eligible all carried advanced solid tumors that lacked tumor-infiltrating lymphocytes, meaning the tumors were TIL-negative.

V gene TRBV23-1 combines with J gene TRBJ1-5; D gene ambiguous. TRBV23-1 is an ORF for which the function is uncertain. This receptor was obtained from a female donor with ovarian cancer. Material: PBMCs, obtained after low-dose radiotherapy plus immunotherapy. The CDR3 reads CASRQSADPGSNQPKHF. CDR3 coding DNA: TGCGCCAGCAGACAATCGGCGGACCCCGGGAGCAATCAGCCCAAGCATTTT.